These 24 T cell receptor beta chains were sequenced from one sample in a study of cytomegalovirus exposure and HLA in healthy donors. In the PCR, 60 Vbeta and 13 Jbeta primers were used. Some clones are missing from TCRdb's copy, which holds only in-frame ones; the method was immunoSEQ multiplex PCR. The repertoire includes 90,000 to 95,000 clones, just under 80% of them detected once, and about 4.5% sits in the top ten. The sample taken for sequencing was PBMCs. The receptor source for this set is a male donor in good health and CMV-seropositive.

This clone was found a few times. The genes are TRBV4-1 and TRBJ1-1; the match to TRBD1 covers 9 bases. The germline CDR1 and CDR2 sequences are MGHRA and YSYEKL. Trimming cost V 3 bases and J 4 bases; bases outside gene matches: 0. The CDR3 is 13 residues long. CDR3 coding DNA: TGCGCCAGCAGCCAGGACAGGGGCACTGAAGCTTTCTTT. Translation: CASSQDRGTEAFF.

The V gene is TRBV6-1, the J gene TRBJ1-5; the match to TRBD1 covers 8 bases. The V gene's germline CDR1 is MNHNS and CDR2 SASEGT. The CDR3 has 15 residues. V gave up 4 bases and J gave up 2 bases; unmatched junction bases: 4. The CDR3 nucleotides are TGTGCCAGCAGTGCCGGGGGACAGGGCAATCAGCCCCAGCATTTT. Protein: CASSAGGQGNQPQHF.

The chain joins TRBV27 to TRBJ2-6, with D uncertain. Trimming took off 5 bases at V and 0 bases at J, with 14 bases between the two ends. CDR1 is MNHEY and CDR2 is SMNVEV in the germline V gene (reference sequence). The CDR3 covers 17 residues. CDR3 loop: CASSRPGLGSGANVLTF. The CDR3 coding sequence is TGTGCCAGCAGTCGTCCTGGGCTGGGCTCTGGGGCCAACGTCCTGACTTTC.

This chain uses TRBV5-1 with TRBJ1-2; D may be TRBD1 (6 bases). The CDR3 has 17 amino acids. Deletions cut 2 bases from V and 4 bases from J, with 21 bases between. CDR1 is SGHRS and CDR2 is YFSETQ in the germline V gene. The DNA of the CDR3 is TGCGCCAGCAGCTTCCTGGGTGGCCCAGGGGCGATCTATGGCTACACCTTC. It encodes CASSFLGGPGAIYGYTF.

The rearrangement uses TRBV5-1 and TRBJ2-7; TRBD2 agrees at 9 bases. CDR3 length: 18 residues. V dropped 4 bases and J dropped 2; count of bases not matched to a gene: 16. Looked up from germline, CDR1 is SGHRS and CDR2 is YFSETQ. The CDR3 loop is CASSAGSAGGSATYEQYF. The CDR3 region has the DNA TGCGCCAGCAGCGCGGGCTCAGCGGGGGGTAGCGCTACCTACGAGCAGTACTTC.

The chain carries TRBV19 and TRBJ1-5; D possibly corresponds to TRBD1 (6 bases). Per germline, CDR1 LNHDA and CDR2 SQIVND (reference sequence). This CDR3 contains 13 residues. The germline V and J ends were trimmed by 6 bases and 1 base, with 7 bases remaining between them. As DNA, the CDR3 is TGTGCCAGTAGAAGGGGGAGCAATCAGCCCCAGCATTTT. Its translation: CASRRGSNQPQHF. The full variable domain, with the rest looked up from reference TRBV19 and TRBJ1-5, is DGGITQSPKYLFRKEGQNVTLSCEQNLNHDAMYWYRQDPGQGLRLIYYSQIVNDFQKGDIAEGYSVSREKKESFPLTVTSAQKNPTAFYLCASRRGSNQPQHFGDGTRLSIL.

The CDR3 reads CASSSGGGADTQYF. CDR3 sequence (DNA): TGCGCCAGCAGCTCCGGCGGGGGGGCAGATACGCAGTATTTT. This chain links TRBV5-1 with TRBJ2-3; TRBD2 matches at 9 bases. The CDR3 loop spans 14 amino acids. Germline CDR1 SGHRS, CDR2 YFSETQ. V shed 3 bases, J shed 4 bases, and the junction held 3 bases outside the gene matches.

The genes are TRBV28 and TRBJ1-2; D may be TRBD1 (5 bases). CDR1 and CDR2 from the germline V gene are MDHEN and SYDVKM. Trimming removed 3 bases from V and 7 bases from J, with 15 bases in between. This CDR3 is 14 amino acids long. The CDR3: CASSLSWQGAGYTF. The CDR3 nucleotides are TGTGCCAGCAGTTTGAGTTGGCAGGGTGCTGGCTACACCTTC.

The CDR3 nucleotides are TGCAGCGGGAAAGGCGGGAGGGCTTCCTACAATGAGCAGTTCTTC. Amino acids: CSGKGGRASYNEQFF. This chain joins TRBV29-1 and TRBJ2-1; 9 bases line up with TRBD2. Germline V gives CDR1 SQVTM, CDR2 ANQGSEA. With V trimmed by 7 bases and J by 1 base, 8 bases remained unmatched. CDR3 length: 15 residues.

The rearrangement uses TRBV5-4 and TRBJ2-7, with a weak D call TRBD1 (5 bases). Germline V gene lookup returns CDR1 SGHNT and CDR2 YYREEE (reference sequence). The CDR3 length is 12 residues. Trimming left V 4 bases short and J 9 bases short, with 14 bases between. The CDR3 is CASSLDSYAQYF. The CDR3 DNA reads TGTGCCAGCAGCCTCGACAGCTATGCGCAGTACTTC.

This chain uses TRBV30 with TRBJ2-7; tentatively, D is TRBD2 (6 bases). V was clipped by 1 base and J by 2 bases, with 15 bases between them. Germline V gives CDR1 GTSNPN, CDR2 SVGIG (reference sequence). This CDR3 has 15 residues. The CDR3 nucleotides are TGTGCCTGGAGTGGATGGTCAACGGGGGCCTACGAGCAGTACTTC. As protein: CAWSGWSTGAYEQYF. The complete variable domain, with remaining parts taken from reference TRBV30 and TRBJ2-7, reads SQTIHQWPATLVQPVGSPLSLECTVEGTSNPNLYWYRQAAGRGLQLLFYSVGIGQISSEVPQNLSASRPQDRQFILSSKKLLLSDSGFYLCAWSGWSTGAYEQYFGPGTRLTVT.

The J gene is TRBJ2-7, the V gene TRBV7-9, with 7 positions matching TRBD1. Trimming took 3 bases from V and 4 from J; bases not matched to a gene: 6. This CDR3 is 14 amino acids long. CDR1 is SEHNR, CDR2 FQNEAQ, per germline (reference sequence). As DNA, the CDR3 is TGTGCCAGCAGCTTTGGACAGGCTCCTTACGAGCAGTACTTC. This codes for CASSFGQAPYEQYF.

The chain combines TRBV10-2 with TRBJ2-7, with 12 bases lining up with TRBD1. V lost 6 bases to trimming and J lost 6 bases; unmatched junction nucleotides: 6. Germline CDR1 is WSHSY and CDR2 is SAAADI. The CDR3 runs 14 residues. The CDR3 protein is CASRPGQGAPEQYF. The CDR3 DNA follows: TGCGCCAGCAGACCGGGACAGGGGGCCCCCGAGCAGTACTTC.

The rearrangement uses TRBV5-4 and TRBJ2-7; 9 nucleotides line up with TRBD1. Unmatched junction bases numbered 8, after V lost 4 bases and J lost 3 bases. The CDR3 length is 15 residues. Germline V gene lookup returns CDR1 SGHNT and CDR2 YYREEE (reference sequence). The DNA for the CDR3 is TGTGCCAGCAGCGAGGGACAGGGAAGCCTCTACGAGCAGTACTTC. Translating gives CASSEGQGSLYEQYF.

The V and J genes are TRBV5-1 and TRBJ2-2; 9 bases agree with TRBD2. CDR3 size: 16 residues. V shed 3 bases, J shed 3 bases, and the junction held 6 bases outside the gene matches. Germline lookup yields CDR1 SGHRS and CDR2 YFSETQ. The CDR3 coding sequence is TGCGCCAGCAGCTGGGGACTAGCAGGGGACACCGGGGAGCTGTTTTTT. The encoded protein is CASSWGLAGDTGELFF.

Here the CDR3 reads CASSLTLRGSNYGYTF. DNA for the CDR3: TGTGCCAGCAGTTTAACCTTGCGGGGTTCAAACTATGGCTACACCTTC. This chain uses TRBV27 with TRBJ1-2; D not certain. The V and J ends lost 2 bases and 2 bases respectively, with 15 bases between them. Germline values: CDR1 MNHEY, CDR2 SMNVEV (reference sequence). The CDR3 length is 16 residues.

This sequence joins TRBV7-9 and TRBJ2-5, with a tentative D call TRBD2 (7 bases). Germline CDR1 reads SEHNR; CDR2 reads FQNEAQ (reference sequence). The CDR3 sequence is 15 residues long. V lost 4 bases to trimming and J lost 5 bases, with 17 bases between them. CDR3 loop: CASSSSRGARETQYF. DNA of the CDR3: TGTGCCAGCAGCTCTTCCCGGGGGGCCCGGGAGACCCAGTACTTC.

DNA for the CDR3: TGTGCCAGCAGCTTGGTGGCGGGGGTCGCAATGAACACTGAAGCTTTCTTT. Its translation: CASSLVAGVAMNTEAFF. This chain joins TRBV5-5 and TRBJ1-1; perhaps TRBD1 as D (5 bases). Germline V gives CDR1 SGHKS, CDR2 YYEKEE (reference sequence). V was cut by 0 bases and J by 0 bases, with 15 bases left in between. The CDR3 is 17 amino acids.

V is TRBV29-1 and J is TRBJ2-5; TRBD1 matches 7 bases. The V gene's germline CDR1 is SQVTM and CDR2 ANQGSEA. The CDR3 totals 15 residues. Trimming took 3 bases from V and 5 from J; bases not matched to a gene: 12. Here the CDR3 reads CSVDGTASGTETQYF. The CDR3 nucleotides read TGCAGCGTTGACGGGACAGCCTCAGGGACGGAGACCCAGTACTTC.

V gene TRBV27 combines with J gene TRBJ1-2; no reliable D call. This CDR3 region has 15 residues. The germline V gene has CDR1 MNHEY and CDR2 SMNVEV (reference sequence). Trimming removed 2 bases at V and 2 bases at J, with 12 bases between. The CDR3 region has the DNA TGTGCCAGCAGTTTACTACTCGGAGGGAACTATGGCTACACCTTC. Residues: CASSLLLGGNYGYTF.

The chain couples TRBV5-7 to TRBJ1-4; a weak D match, TRBD1 (6 bases). TRBV5-7 is marked as an open reading frame, function uncertain. V lost 5 bases to trimming and J lost 5 bases, with 13 bases between them. This CDR3 is 14 amino acids long. The CDR3 DNA is TGTGCCAGCAGGGGGGCAGGGCTGAATGAAAAACTGTTTTTT. It encodes CASRGAGLNEKLFF.

This clone was counted between two and nine times. This chain's CDR3 is CASSQILGGGLRAFF. CDR3 sequence (DNA): TGCGCCAGCAGCCAAATCTTGGGGGGGGGACTACGGGCTTTCTTT. This chain links TRBV4-1 with TRBJ1-1; TRBD1 might be the D (5 bases). Trimming removed 2 bases from V and 11 bases from J, with 21 bases in between. Germline CDR1 reads MGHRA; CDR2 reads YSYEKL. This CDR3 is 15 amino acids long.

In its sample, this clone was seen a few times. The J gene is TRBJ1-1, the V gene TRBV7-9; 9 bases map to TRBD1. V dropped 5 bases and J dropped 1; count of bases not matched to a gene: 8. There are 16 residues in the CDR3. CDR1 SEHNR and CDR2 FQNEAQ come from the germline V gene (reference sequence). The CDR3 bases are TGTGCCAGCAGCGACGTGGGACAGGGAAGGAACACTGAAGCTTTCTTT. Translated: CASSDVGQGRNTEAFF.

The chain combines TRBV27 with TRBJ1-2; no firm D call. This CDR3 comprises 13 residues. V was pared by 7 bases and J by 7 bases, with 16 bases between. Germline values: CDR1 MNHEY, CDR2 SMNVEV (reference sequence). CDR3 loop: CASTRSPLGGYTF. CDR3 DNA: TGTGCCAGCACCCGGAGTCCCCTCGGTGGCTACACCTTC.